This T cell receptor beta chain emerged from a study of spatial heterogeneity in lung cancer. About the study: More than eight raw reads, on average, carried each unique TCR and UMI combination. Notes on the study in general: Blood carried ubiquitous expanded tumor TCRs more at resection than follow-up.

Noted time point: sample taken at primary tumor resection. Whole RNA came from tumor, nontumor lung or frozen PBMC and was sequenced without being sorted. Samples came from around 70 TRACERx patients with untreated early-stage lung cancer. Trimming took 0 bases from V and 4 from J; bases not matched to a gene: 8. CDR3 length equals 16 residues. Germline assignment: CDR1 DFQATT and CDR2 SNEGSKA (reference sequence). This clonotype turned up a few times. Antigen specificity is unknown. TCR cDNA molecules were tagged individually, and each one carried a unique molecular identifier. A single record per CDR3 protein comes from TCRdb applying MiXCR to the 5' RACE reads. The profile covers tens of thousands of distinct CDR3 sequences, with 5.2% appearing a single time and roughly 25% taken by the ten largest.

The specimen was PBMCs, collected at surgery. The V and J genes are TRBV20-1 and TRBJ2-1; TRBD2 agrees at 8 bases. The TCR originated in a female donor with early-stage non-small cell lung cancer. This CDR3 reads CSARDAGTSLYNEQFF. The CDR3 nucleotides read TGCAGTGCTAGAGATGCCGGGACTAGTCTATACAATGAGCAGTTCTTC.